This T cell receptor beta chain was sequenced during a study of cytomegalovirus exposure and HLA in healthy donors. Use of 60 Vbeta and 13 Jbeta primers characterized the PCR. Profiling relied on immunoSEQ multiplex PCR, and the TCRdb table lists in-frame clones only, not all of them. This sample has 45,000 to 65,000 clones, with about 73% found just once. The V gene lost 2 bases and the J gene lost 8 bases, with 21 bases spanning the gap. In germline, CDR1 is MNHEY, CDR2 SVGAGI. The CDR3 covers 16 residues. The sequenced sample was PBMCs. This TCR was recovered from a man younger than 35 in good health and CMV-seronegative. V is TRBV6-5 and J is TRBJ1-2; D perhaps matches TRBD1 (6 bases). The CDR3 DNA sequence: TGTGCCAGCAGTTACGACATAATACAGGGAAGAGGCGGCTACACCTTC. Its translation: CASSYDIIQGRGGYTF.